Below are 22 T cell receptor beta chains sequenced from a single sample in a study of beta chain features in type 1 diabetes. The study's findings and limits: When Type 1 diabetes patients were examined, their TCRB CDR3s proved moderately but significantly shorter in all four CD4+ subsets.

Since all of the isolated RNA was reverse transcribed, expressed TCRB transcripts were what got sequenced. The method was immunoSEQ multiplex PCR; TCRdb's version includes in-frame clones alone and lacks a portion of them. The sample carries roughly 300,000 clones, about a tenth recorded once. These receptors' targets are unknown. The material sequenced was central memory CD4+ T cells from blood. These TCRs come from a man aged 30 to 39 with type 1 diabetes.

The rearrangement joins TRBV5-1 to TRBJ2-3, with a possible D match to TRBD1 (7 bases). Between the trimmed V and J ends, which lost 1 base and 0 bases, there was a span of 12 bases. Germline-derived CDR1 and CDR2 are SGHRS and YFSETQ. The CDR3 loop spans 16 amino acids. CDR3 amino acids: CASSLRAGQSTDTQYF. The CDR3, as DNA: TGCGCCAGCAGCTTGAGGGCGGGACAGAGCACAGATACGCAGTATTTT.

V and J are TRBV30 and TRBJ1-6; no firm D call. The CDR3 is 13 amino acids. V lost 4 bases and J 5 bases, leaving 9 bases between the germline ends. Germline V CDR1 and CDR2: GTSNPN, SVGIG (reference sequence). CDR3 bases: TGTGCCTGGAATACGCTCCATAATTCACCCCTCCACTTT. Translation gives CAWNTLHNSPLHF.

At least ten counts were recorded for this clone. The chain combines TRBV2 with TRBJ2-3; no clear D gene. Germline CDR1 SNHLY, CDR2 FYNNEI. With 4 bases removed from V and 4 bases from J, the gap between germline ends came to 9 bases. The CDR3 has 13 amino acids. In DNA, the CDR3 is TGTGCCAGCAGTGTACTAAGTTCAGATACGCAGTATTTT. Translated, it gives CASSVLSSDTQYF.

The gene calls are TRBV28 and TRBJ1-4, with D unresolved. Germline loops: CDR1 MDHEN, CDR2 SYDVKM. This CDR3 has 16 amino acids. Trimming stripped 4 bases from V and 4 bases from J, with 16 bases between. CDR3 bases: TGTGCCAGCAGTTCCCCTTCGGCGCAGGATAATGAAAAACTGTTTTTT. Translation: CASSSPSAQDNEKLFF.

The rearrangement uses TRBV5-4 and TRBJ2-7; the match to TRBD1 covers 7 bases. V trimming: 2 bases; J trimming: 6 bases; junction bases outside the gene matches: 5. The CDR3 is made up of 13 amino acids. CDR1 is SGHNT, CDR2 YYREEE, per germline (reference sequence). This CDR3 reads CASSLPDRFEQYF. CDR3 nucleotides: TGTGCCAGCAGCTTACCGGACAGGTTCGAGCAGTACTTC.

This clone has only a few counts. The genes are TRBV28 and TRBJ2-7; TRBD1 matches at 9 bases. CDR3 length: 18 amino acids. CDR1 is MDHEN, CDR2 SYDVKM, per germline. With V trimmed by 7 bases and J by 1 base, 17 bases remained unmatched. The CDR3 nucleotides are TGTGCCAGCACGGCCGCGAGTTATTCTGACAGGGGGTCCTACGAGCAGTACTTC. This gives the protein CASTAASYSDRGSYEQYF.

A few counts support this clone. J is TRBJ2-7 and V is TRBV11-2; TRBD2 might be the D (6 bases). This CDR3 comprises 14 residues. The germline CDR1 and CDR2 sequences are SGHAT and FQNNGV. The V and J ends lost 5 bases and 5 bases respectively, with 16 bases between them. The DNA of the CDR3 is TGTGCCAGCAGCCAACGCTGGAGGGGTGACGAGCAGTACTTC. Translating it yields CASSQRWRGDEQYF.

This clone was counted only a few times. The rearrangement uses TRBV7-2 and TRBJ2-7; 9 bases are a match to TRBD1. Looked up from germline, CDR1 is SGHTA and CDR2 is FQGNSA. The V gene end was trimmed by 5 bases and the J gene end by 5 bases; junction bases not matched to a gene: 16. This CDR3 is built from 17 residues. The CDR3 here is CASSPPGQGIVGNEQYF. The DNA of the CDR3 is TGTGCCAGCAGCCCGCCGGGACAGGGAATAGTAGGCAACGAGCAGTACTTC. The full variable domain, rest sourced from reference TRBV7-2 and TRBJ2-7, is GAGVSQSPSNKVTEKGKDVELRCDPISGHTALYWYRQSLGQGLEFLIYFQGNSAPDKSGLPSDRFSAERTGGSVSTLTIQRTQQEDSAVYLCASSPPGQGIVGNEQYFGPGTRLTVT.

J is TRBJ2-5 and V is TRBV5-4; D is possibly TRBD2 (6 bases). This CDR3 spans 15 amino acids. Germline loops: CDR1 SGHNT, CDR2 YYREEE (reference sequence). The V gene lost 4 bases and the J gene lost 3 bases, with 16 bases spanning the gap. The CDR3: CASSVLALGEETQYF. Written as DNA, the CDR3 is TGTGCCAGCAGCGTGCTAGCGTTGGGAGAAGAGACCCAGTACTTC. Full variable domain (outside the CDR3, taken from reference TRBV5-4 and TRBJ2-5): ETGVTQSPTHLIKTRGQQVTLRCSSQSGHNTVSWYQQALGQGPQFIFQYYREEENGRGNFPPRFSGLQFPNYSSELNVNALELDDSALYLCASSVLALGEETQYFGPGTRLLVL.

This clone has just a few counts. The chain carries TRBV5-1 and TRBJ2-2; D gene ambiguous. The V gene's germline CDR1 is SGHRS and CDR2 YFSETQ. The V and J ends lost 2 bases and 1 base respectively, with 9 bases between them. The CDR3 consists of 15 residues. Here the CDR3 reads CASSLNPGNTGELFF. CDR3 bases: TGCGCCAGCAGCTTAAACCCTGGGAACACCGGGGAGCTGTTTTTT.

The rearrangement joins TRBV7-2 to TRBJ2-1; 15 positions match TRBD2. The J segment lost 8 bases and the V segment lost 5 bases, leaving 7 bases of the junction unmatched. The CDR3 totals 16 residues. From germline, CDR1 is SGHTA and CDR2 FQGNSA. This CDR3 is CASSDGLAGGQHEQFF. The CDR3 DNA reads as TGTGCCAGCAGCGACGGACTAGCGGGGGGGCAACATGAGCAGTTCTTC. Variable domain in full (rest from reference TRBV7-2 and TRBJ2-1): GAGVSQSPSNKVTEKGKDVELRCDPISGHTALYWYRQSLGQGLEFLIYFQGNSAPDKSGLPSDRFSAERTGGSVSTLTIQRTQQEDSAVYLCASSDGLAGGQHEQFFGPGTRLTVL.

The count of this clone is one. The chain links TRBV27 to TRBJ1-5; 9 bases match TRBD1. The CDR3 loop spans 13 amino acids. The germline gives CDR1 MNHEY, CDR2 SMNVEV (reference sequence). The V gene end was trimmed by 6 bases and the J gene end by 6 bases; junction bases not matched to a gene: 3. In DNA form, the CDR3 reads TGTGCCAGCAGCCTACAGGGGGCTCAGCCCCAGCATTTT. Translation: CASSLQGAQPQHF.

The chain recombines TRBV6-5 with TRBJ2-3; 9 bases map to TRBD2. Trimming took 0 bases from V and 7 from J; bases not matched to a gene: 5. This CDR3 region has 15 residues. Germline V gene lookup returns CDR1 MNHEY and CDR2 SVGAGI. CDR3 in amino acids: CASSYSEASGNTQYF. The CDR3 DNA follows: TGTGCCAGCAGTTACTCGGAAGCTAGCGGGAATACGCAGTATTTT.

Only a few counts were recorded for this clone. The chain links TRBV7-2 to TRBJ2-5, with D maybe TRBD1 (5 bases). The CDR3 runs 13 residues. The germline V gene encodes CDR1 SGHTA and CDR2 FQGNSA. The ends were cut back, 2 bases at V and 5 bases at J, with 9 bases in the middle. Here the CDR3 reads CASSLLGAETQYF. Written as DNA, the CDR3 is TGTGCCAGCAGCTTATTAGGGGCCGAGACCCAGTACTTC.

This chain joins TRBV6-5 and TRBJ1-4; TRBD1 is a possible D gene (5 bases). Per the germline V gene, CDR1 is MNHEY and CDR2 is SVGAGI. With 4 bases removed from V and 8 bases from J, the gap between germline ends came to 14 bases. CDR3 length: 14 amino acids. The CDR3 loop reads CASSSIFEGEKLFF. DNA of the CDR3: TGTGCCAGCAGTTCGATATTCGAGGGGGAAAAACTGTTTTTT.

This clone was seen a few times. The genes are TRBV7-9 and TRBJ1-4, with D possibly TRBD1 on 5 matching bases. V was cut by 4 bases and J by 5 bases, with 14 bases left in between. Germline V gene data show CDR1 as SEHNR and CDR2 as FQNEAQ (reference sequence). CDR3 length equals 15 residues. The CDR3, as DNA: TGTGCCAGCAGCTCCCTTATCGGGGGAAATGAAAAACTGTTTTTT. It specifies CASSSLIGGNEKLFF.

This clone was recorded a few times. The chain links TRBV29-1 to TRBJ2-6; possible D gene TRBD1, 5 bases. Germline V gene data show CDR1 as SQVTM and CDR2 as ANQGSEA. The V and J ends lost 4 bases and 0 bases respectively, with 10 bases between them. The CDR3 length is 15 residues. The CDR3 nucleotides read TGCAGCGTTGGACAGTTTAACTCTGGGGCCAACGTCCTGACTTTC. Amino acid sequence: CSVGQFNSGANVLTF.

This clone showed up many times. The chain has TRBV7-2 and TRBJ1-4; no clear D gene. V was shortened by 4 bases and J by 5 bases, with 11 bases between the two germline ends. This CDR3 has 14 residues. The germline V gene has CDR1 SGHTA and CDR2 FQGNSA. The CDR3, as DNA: TGTGCCAGCAGCTCGACAAGGTCGAATGAAAAACTGTTTTTT. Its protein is CASSSTRSNEKLFF. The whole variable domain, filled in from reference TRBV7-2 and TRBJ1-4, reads GAGVSQSPSNKVTEKGKDVELRCDPISGHTALYWYRQSLGQGLEFLIYFQGNSAPDKSGLPSDRFSAERTGGSVSTLTIQRTQQEDSAVYLCASSSTRSNEKLFFGSGTQLSVL.

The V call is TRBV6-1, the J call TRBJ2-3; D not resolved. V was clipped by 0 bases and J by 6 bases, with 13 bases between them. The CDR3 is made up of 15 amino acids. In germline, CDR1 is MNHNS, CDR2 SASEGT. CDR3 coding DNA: TGTGCCAGCAGTGAAGCGCTTCGGACGGTGGATACGCAGTATTTT. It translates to CASSEALRTVDTQYF.

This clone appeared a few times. The CDR3: CASSFLTGQGYGYTF. The CDR3 nucleotides read TGTGCCAGCAGCTTTCTCACAGGCCAAGGATACGGATACACCTTC. The gene calls are TRBV7-2 and TRBJ1-2; maybe TRBD1 (5 bases). V lost 3 bases to trimming and J lost 11 bases, with 22 bases between them. Germline V lookup: CDR1 SGHTA, CDR2 FQGNSA. The length of the CDR3 is 15 residues.

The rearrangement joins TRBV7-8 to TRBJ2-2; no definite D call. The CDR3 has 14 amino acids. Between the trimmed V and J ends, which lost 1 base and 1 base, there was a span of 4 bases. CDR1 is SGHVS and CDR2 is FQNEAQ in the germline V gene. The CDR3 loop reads CASSLGQNTGELFF. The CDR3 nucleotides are TGTGCCAGCAGCTTAGGACAGAACACCGGGGAGCTGTTTTTT.

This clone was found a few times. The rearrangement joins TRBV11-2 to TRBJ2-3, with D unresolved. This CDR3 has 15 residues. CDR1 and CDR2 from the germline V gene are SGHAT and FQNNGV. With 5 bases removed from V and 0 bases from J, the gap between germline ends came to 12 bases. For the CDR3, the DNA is TGTGCCAGCAGCCCTCGGTCTACTAGCACAGATACGCAGTATTTT. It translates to CASSPRSTSTDTQYF. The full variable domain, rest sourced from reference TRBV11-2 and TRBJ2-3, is EAGVAQSPRYKIIEKRQSVAFWCNPISGHATLYWYQQILGQGPKLLIQFQNNGVVDDSQLPKDRFSAERLKGVDSTLKIQPAKLEDSAVYLCASSPRSTSTDTQYFGPGTRLTVL.